This entry features one T cell receptor (beta chain) sequence. Its antigen has not been determined. It has no much larger one-base neighbor in the sample; base qualities were not kept. V and J are trimmed by 5 bases and 5 bases, and the gene matches miss 7 bases of the junction. The CDR3 spans 15 residues, from the cysteine through the phenylalanine. Only the CDR3 region is kept as DNA, spanning 45 bases read in frame from base 1. CDR1 and CDR2 are read off the germline V gene as KGHSH and LQKENI. One collaborating source in Seattle enrolled patients during active infection and followed them longitudinally through the course of disease. The collaborating institutions used their own protocols to collect whole blood in K2EDTA tubes. For TCRbeta analysis, collaborators shipped samples as frozen whole blood, isolated PBMCs, or DNA extracted from either of those sample types. This record belongs to a study of blood T cell repertoires in COVID-19 (dated by TCRdb to the early 2020s). With regard to the full study: Collaborator samples came from the United States, Italy and Spain and covered acute and convalescent phases of COVID-19. Sample metadata almost always included a de-identified subject ID, COVID-19 status, age in years and sex. The prospective study material was composed of cDNA or gDNA derived from T cells, B-cell-depleted T cells, or PBMCs. Where HLA class I and class II types were available, the types were taken from metadata supplied by the sample provider, not from assay-based typing. The repertoires were released in a freely available public database intended as a resource for research on the immune response to SARS-CoV-2. The samples were drawn from two sources: the first 160 participants of the ongoing ImmuneRACE study, and over 1,000 subjects contributed by 6 global collaborators. Subjects who had been exposed to COVID-19, were actively infected with it, or had recovered from it provided the deeply sampled blood TCRbeta repertoires that made up the dataset. Here is what the overall study found, with its caveats: Clinical and demographic metadata were provided uncurated, with the amount varying by source and participant.

The immunoSEQ Assay, a bias-controlled multiplex PCR, was used to amplify TCRbeta CDR3 regions from genomic DNA. Processing in the source paper ran as follows. Nucleated cell counts per sample were estimated from amplification of reference gene primers within the assay. To quantify the absolute abundance of each unique TCRbeta CDR3 rearrangement, sequence reads were collapsed and filtered. For each sample, productive Simpson clonality was calculated by taking the square root of Simpson's diversity index across productive rearrangements. TCRdb mirrors the immuneACCESS table, restricted to in-frame sequences. Some clones are absent from its copies; in checked studies, under half trace to an unresolved V gene, and the reason for the others is unknown. V and J calls and clone size come straight from that table; D and trimming were deduced from the DNA. The sample table shows 150,000 to 200,000 clones, and around 85% are seen once. The ten biggest clones cover about 20% of the sample.

This TCR was recovered from a person aged 65 to 85 with COVID-19, enrolled during active disease. The rearrangement joined TRBV18 to TRBJ1-4, and 8 junctional nucleotides match TRBD1. Material for sequencing was peripheral blood. The DNA sequence is as follows: TGTGCCAGCTCAAAACAGACAGGGGAGAATGAAAAACTGTTTTTT. This codes for CASSKQTGENEKLFF.